This TCR beta chain was sequenced in a study of blood T cell repertoires in COVID-19 (dated by TCRdb to the early 2020s). About the investigation overall: Samples from collaborators originated in the United States, Italy and Spain and spanned both the acute and convalescent phases of COVID-19. The dataset comprised deeply sampled blood TCRbeta repertoires from subjects exposed to, actively infected with, or recovered from COVID-19. The material from the prospective study consisted of cDNA or gDNA derived from T cells, B-cell-depleted T cells, or PBMCs. A de-identified subject ID, COVID-19 status, age in years and sex were almost always included in the sample metadata. Where available, HLA class I and class II types were taken from metadata supplied by the sample provider and were not determined by assay-based typing. The samples were drawn from two sources: the first 160 participants of the ongoing ImmuneRACE study, and about 1,300 subjects contributed by 6 global collaborators. The repertoires were made available in a free public database intended to serve as a resource for research on the immune response to SARS-CoV-2.

From cysteine to phenylalanine, the CDR3 is 14 amino acids long. Of the read, only the CDR3 DNA is kept; its 42 bases are in frame from base 1. The CDR1 and CDR2 encoded by the germline V gene (reference sequence) are GTSNPN and SVGIG. Trimming takes 2 bases off V and 8 bases off J; junction bases not matched to a gene: 6. About this clone itself: Its antigen is currently not known. No clone much larger than this one lies a single base away; base qualities are absent.

What the work shows at the level of the full study, not this receptor alone: How much clinical and demographic metadata was included differed by source and by participant, and the metadata was provided uncurated.

Each collaborating institution followed its own protocols to collect whole blood in K2EDTA tubes. For TCRbeta analysis, collaborators shipped samples in one of three forms: frozen whole blood, isolated PBMCs, or DNA extracted from either of those sample types. The immunoSEQ Assay, a bias-controlled multiplex PCR, was used to amplify TCRbeta CDR3 regions from genomic DNA. The authors' analysis ran thus. Within the assay, amplification of reference gene primers was used to estimate how many nucleated cells each sample contained. To quantify the absolute abundance of each unique TCRbeta CDR3 rearrangement, sequence reads were collapsed and filtered. For each sample, productive Simpson clonality was calculated as the square root of Simpson's diversity index over productive rearrangements. In TCRdb, the immuneACCESS table is reduced to in-frame sequences with V and J assigned. These tables do not hold every clone; where another copy was compared, an unresolved V gene accounts for under half, and the others remain unexplained. The D gene and trimming were derived from the DNA, and the V and J assignments and clone size from that table. The sample table holds approximately 50,000 clones, of which around nine tenths were seen once. Clones ranked in the top ten supply about 6% of the sample.

The chain is assembled from TRBV30 and TRBJ1-4, with 9 bases matching TRBD1. Material for sequencing was peripheral blood. The sequence was collected from a man aged 35-49 years with acute or convalescent COVID-19. The CDR3 is CAWSPGQGLEKLFF. The nucleotide sequence reads as follows: TGTGCCTGGAGTCCCGGACAGGGGCTAGAAAAACTGTTTTTT.